Following are 10 T cell receptor beta chains from one sample sequenced in a study of shared clonotypes between healthy human individuals. TCRdb's copy holds only in-frame clones and misses some; the assay was immunoSEQ multiplex PCR. This table has approximately 2.5 million clones, approximately 92% appearing once. The sequenced sample consisted of naive CD4+ T cells sorted from blood. Subset defined: CD45RA+ positively selected. Receptors were obtained from a man between 18 and 29 years old in good health.

The rearrangement joins TRBV6-4 to TRBJ1-2; D gene ambiguous. CDR3 size: 15 residues. The V gene lost 5 bases and the J gene lost 4 bases, with 17 bases spanning the gap. Germline assignment: CDR1 MRHNA and CDR2 SNTAGT. DNA for the CDR3: TGTGCCAGCAGTCCCCAGGACGATTCACCCTATGGCTACACCTTC. It encodes CASSPQDDSPYGYTF.

The CDR3 DNA sequence: TGTGCCAGCAGTTCCCCAGGCGGACCTGAAGCTTTCTTT. It specifies CASSSPGGPEAFF. The chain has TRBV6-6 and TRBJ1-1, with D hard to call. The length of the CDR3 is 13 residues. CDR1 MNHNY and CDR2 SVGAGI come from the germline V gene (reference sequence). V lost 4 bases and J lost 6, with 12 bases in between.

V and J are TRBV28 and TRBJ1-2; perhaps TRBD1 as D (6 bases). In germline, CDR1 is MDHEN, CDR2 SYDVKM. This CDR3 has 14 residues. V lost 5 bases to trimming and J lost 4 bases, with 14 bases between them. The CDR3 sequence: CASSPQQGRYGYTF. The CDR3 DNA reads as TGTGCCAGCAGTCCCCAACAGGGTCGCTATGGCTACACCTTC.

A word on this clone: Other DNA sequences in this sample translate to the same CDR3. The chain uses TRBV7-9 and TRBJ2-7, with unresolved D. CDR1 SEHNR and CDR2 FQNEAQ come from the germline V gene (reference sequence). V dropped 0 bases and J dropped 0 bases, with 6 bases sitting between them. The CDR3 has 14 residues. CDR3 protein: CASSLAGVSYEQYF. DNA for the CDR3: TGTGCCAGCAGCTTAGCCGGCGTCTCCTACGAGCAGTACTTC.

Concerning this clone itself: The sample has other DNA sequences that encode this CDR3 too. The chain uses TRBV2 and TRBJ2-1; 7 bases line up with TRBD1. The CDR3 loop spans 13 amino acids. V shed 4 bases and J 4 bases; nucleotides not matched to a gene: 1. CDR1 and CDR2 from the germline V gene are SNHLY and FYNNEI. CDR3 amino acids: CASSGQGYNEQFF. CDR3 in DNA: TGTGCCAGCAGTGGACAGGGATACAATGAGCAGTTCTTC.

In its sample, this clone was seen a few times. The CDR3 protein is CASSESSPPLLLHF. For the CDR3, the DNA is TGTGCCAGCAGTGAGTCTAGTCCTCCTTTACTCCTCCACTTT. This chain uses TRBV2 with TRBJ1-6; D gene unclear. Trimming shortened V by 3 bases and J by 15 bases, and 18 bases separated the two germline ends. Germline assignment: CDR1 SNHLY and CDR2 FYNNEI. The CDR3 loop spans 14 amino acids.

The CDR3 protein is CASSLDGSSYEQYF. Here the CDR3 DNA reads TGTGCCAGCAGCTTAGACGGCAGTTCCTACGAGCAGTACTTC. V gene TRBV7-8 combines with J gene TRBJ2-7; D unresolved. The germline V gene has CDR1 SGHVS and CDR2 FQNEAQ. The CDR3 is 14 amino acids. Trimming removed 1 base from V and 1 base from J, with 8 bases in between.

The rearrangement joins TRBV5-6 to TRBJ2-5; D uncertain. The CDR3 has 12 amino acids. CDR1 and CDR2 (germline): SGHDT, YYEEEE. Trimming pared 4 bases from V and 7 bases from J, leaving 11 bases between. CDR3: CASSLLSATQYF. CDR3 nucleotides: TGTGCCAGCAGCCTTTTATCGGCGACCCAGTACTTC.

This chain joins TRBV21-1 and TRBJ2-7; TRBD2 is taken as the D call from the table, unchecked against the DNA. TRBV21-1 is described as a pseudogene. The CDR3 totals 13 residues. Written as DNA, the CDR3 is TGTGCCAGCCACTGCGGGGCAGCTTACGAGCAGTACTTC. It yields the protein CASHCGAAYEQYF.

The gene calls are TRBV30 and TRBJ2-7; D call uncertain. V was clipped by 0 bases and J by 6 bases, with 9 bases between them. The CDR3 is 12 amino acids. Germline CDR1 is GTSNPN and CDR2 is SVGIG (reference sequence). CDR3 loop: CAWSVRGFEQYF. The CDR3 DNA follows: TGTGCCTGGAGTGTGCGTGGGTTCGAGCAGTACTTC.